This passage covers 28 T cell receptor beta chains from one sample sequenced in a study of beta chain features in type 1 diabetes. General study points: In every one of the four CD4+ subsets, TCRB CDR3s were moderately but significantly shorter in Type 1 diabetes patients.

The study reverse transcribed the entire isolated RNA, so it sequenced expressed TCRB transcripts. Sequencing used immunoSEQ multiplex PCR; TCRdb keeps in-frame clones, though not all of them. The sample has 300,000 to 400,000 clones; over 9% are singletons. Antigen specificity for these receptors is unknown. The sample consisted of central memory CD4+ T cells from blood. The receptors derive from a man aged 30 to 45 with type 1 diabetes.

This clone has only a few counts. The chain joins TRBV28 to TRBJ1-6; no firm D call. Trimming stripped 2 bases from V and 5 bases from J, with 13 bases between. This CDR3 is built from 16 residues. Germline V gene lookup returns CDR1 MDHEN and CDR2 SYDVKM. CDR3 loop: CASSLMLGRDNSPLHF. The CDR3 DNA reads TGTGCCAGCAGTTTAATGCTGGGCAGAGATAATTCACCCCTCCACTTT.

The chain joins TRBV7-2 to TRBJ2-2, with no clear D. The CDR3 runs to 14 residues. The V gene's germline CDR1 is SGHTA and CDR2 FQGNSA. V lost 3 bases, J lost 3 bases, and 8 bases lay in between. The DNA of the CDR3 is TGTGCCAGCAGCTTTAGTTCTGACACCGGGGAGCTGTTTTTT. This translates into CASSFSSDTGELFF.

This clone was observed a few times. The rearrangement links TRBV11-1 to TRBJ2-7, with D unresolved. CDR3 length equals 14 residues. V was trimmed by 5 bases and J by 5 bases, leaving 16 bases between them. Looked up from germline, CDR1 is SGHAT and CDR2 is FQDESV (reference sequence). CDR3 residues: CASSPRPRSDEQYF. CDR3 sequence (DNA): TGTGCCAGCAGCCCCCGTCCTAGGAGTGACGAGCAGTACTTC. Complete variable domain (other parts from reference TRBV11-1 and TRBJ2-7): EAEVAQSPRYKITEKSQAVAFWCDPISGHATLYWYRQILGQGPELLVQFQDESVVDDSQLPKDRFSAERLKGVDSTLKIQPAELGDSAMYLCASSPRPRSDEQYFGPGTRLTVT.

The chain joins TRBV18 to TRBJ1-1; D possibly corresponds to TRBD1 (6 bases). The V gene lost 5 bases and the J gene lost 1 base, with 14 bases spanning the gap. Germline assignment: CDR1 KGHSH and CDR2 LQKENI. CDR3 size: 15 residues. The CDR3 reads CASSVNRAGNTEAFF. CDR3 nucleotides: TGTGCCAGCTCAGTAAACAGGGCGGGGAACACTGAAGCTTTCTTT.

This chain joins TRBV10-3 and TRBJ1-2; TRBD1 aligns across 7 bases. Germline CDR1 ENHRY, CDR2 SYGVKD. J was trimmed by 6 bases and V by 6 bases; bases with no gene match: 4. The CDR3 loop spans 12 amino acids. The CDR3 bases are TGTGCCATCAGCCGGACAGGAGATGGCTACACCTTC. This codes for CAISRTGDGYTF.

This clone was found a few times. Germline and junction disagree at one end, which may indicate a read error. The rearrangement links TRBV20-1 to TRBJ2-7; 11 nucleotides line up with TRBD2. Per germline, CDR1 DFQATT and CDR2 SNEGSKA (reference sequence). The CDR3 contains 11 residues. CDR3 nucleotide sequence: TGCAGTGCTAGACTAACTAGCGGGAGCATATTC. Protein: CSARLTSGSIF.

This clone showed up just a few times. The chain combines TRBV6-5 with TRBJ2-7; D might be TRBD2 (6 bases). The V and J ends lost 5 bases and 1 base respectively, with 9 bases between them. There are 13 residues in the CDR3. In germline, CDR1 is MNHEY, CDR2 SVGAGI. CDR3 region: CASSDGGSYEQYF. Written as DNA, the CDR3 is TGTGCCAGCAGTGACGGGGGTTCCTACGAGCAGTACTTC.

This clone occurred many times. V is TRBV10-3 and J is TRBJ2-7; D is possibly TRBD1 (6 bases). V gave up 0 bases and J gave up 5 bases, with 11 bases separating them. This CDR3 comprises 14 residues. Germline CDR1 ENHRY, CDR2 SYGVKD. The DNA of the CDR3 is TGTGCCATCAGTGAGTCTCAGGGGCACCACGAGCAGTACTTC. Protein sequence: CAISESQGHHEQYF.

The rearrangement joins TRBV6-6 to TRBJ2-5, with 7 bases matching TRBD2. The J segment lost 5 bases and the V segment lost 5 bases, leaving 5 bases of the junction unmatched. CDR1 and CDR2 from the germline V gene are MNHNY and SVGAGI (reference sequence). This CDR3 contains 13 residues. The CDR3 loop reads CASSAGRSETQYF. CDR3 nucleotides: TGTGCCAGCAGTGCCGGGAGGAGTGAGACCCAGTACTTC.

This clone came up many times. The chain employs TRBV5-6 and TRBJ1-5; TRBD1 is a possible D gene (5 bases). The CDR3 runs to 16 residues. The germline CDR1 and CDR2 sequences are SGHDT and YYEEEE. V was shortened by 3 bases and J by 6 bases, with 19 bases between the two germline ends. The CDR3 DNA reads as TGTGCCAGCAGCTGGAGGGAGGCGGGGCCCAGTCAGCCCCAGCATTTT. Its protein is CASSWREAGPSQPQHF.

This clone was counted many times. This chain links TRBV4-3 with TRBJ2-5; D uncertain. The CDR3 length is 15 residues. Germline V gene lookup returns CDR1 LGHNA and CDR2 YSLEER. Trimming cost V 1 base and J 1 base, with 10 bases left between them. CDR3 protein: CASSQGGGGQETQYF. The CDR3 DNA is TGCGCCAGCAGCCAAGGAGGCGGCGGCCAAGAGACCCAGTACTTC.

This clone was seen only a few times. The CDR3 here is CASSQTLSGSEAFF. As DNA, the CDR3 is TGTGCCAGCAGCCAGACCTTGTCCGGCTCTGAAGCTTTCTTT. The chain has TRBV7-2 and TRBJ1-1; D gene uncertain. CDR3 length: 14 amino acids. The germline V gene encodes CDR1 SGHTA and CDR2 FQGNSA. Deletions cut 5 bases from V and 6 bases from J, with 16 bases between.

The genes are TRBV2 and TRBJ2-7; D is possibly TRBD2 (5 bases). The V and J ends lost 4 bases and 0 bases respectively, with 10 bases between them. This CDR3 is built from 14 residues. Looked up from germline, CDR1 is SNHLY and CDR2 is FYNNEI. The CDR3 here is CASSGASSSYEQYF. The CDR3 DNA reads as TGTGCCAGCAGTGGGGCTAGCAGCTCCTACGAGCAGTACTTC.

This clone was observed a handful of times. The V call is TRBV4-2, the J call TRBJ2-7, with D possibly TRBD1 on 6 matching bases. Trimming took off 4 bases at V and 4 bases at J, with 11 bases between the two ends. This CDR3 has 13 amino acids. Germline CDR1 LGHNA, CDR2 YNFKEQ. The CDR3 DNA sequence: TGTGCCAGCAGCCGAACAGGGTCATACGAGCAGTACTTC. Amino acid sequence: CASSRTGSYEQYF.

This clone was recorded at least ten times. The chain combines TRBV19 with TRBJ1-5; tentative D call: TRBD1 (6 bases). There are 14 residues in the CDR3. V gave up 3 bases and J gave up 6 bases, with 12 bases separating them. Germline V CDR1 and CDR2: LNHDA, SQIVND (reference sequence). CDR3 coding DNA: TGTGCCAGTAGTATCCCAGGGGTGGGTCAGCCCCAGCATTTT. Translating gives CASSIPGVGQPQHF.

This clone has just a few counts. This rearrangement joins TRBV28 to TRBJ2-5; weak D call: TRBD2 (5 bases). The J call may not be correct, given that the DNA end is closer to TRBJ2-7. Germline values: CDR1 MDHEN, CDR2 SYDVKM. This CDR3 comprises 13 residues. CDR3 in DNA: TGTGCCAGCAGGGTCCACGGGGCCTACGAGCAGTACTTC. It translates to CASRVHGAYEQYF.

This clone has only a few counts. The rearrangement links TRBV6-5 to TRBJ2-1, with D tentatively TRBD2 (5 bases). The CDR3 is 14 amino acids. Germline lookup yields CDR1 MNHEY and CDR2 SVGAGI. V was shortened by 2 bases and J by 8 bases, with 13 bases between the two germline ends. As DNA, the CDR3 is TGTGCCAGCAGTTACCCCCCGGGGAGCGATGAGCAGTTCTTC. Its translation is CASSYPPGSDEQFF.

The CDR3 region has the DNA TGTGCCAGCAGCTTAACACAGGGGAGTGAGCAGTTCTTC. Translating gives CASSLTQGSEQFF. This chain joins TRBV11-3 and TRBJ2-1; 7 bases are a match to TRBD1. Trimming took 2 bases from V and 9 from J; bases not matched to a gene: 4. CDR1 is SGHNT, CDR2 YENEEA, per germline. CDR3 size: 13 residues.

V and J are TRBV6-5 and TRBJ2-4, with 7 bases aligning to TRBD2. This CDR3 has 14 residues. With 7 bases clipped from V and 2 bases from J, the junction kept 5 bases outside the gene matches. Germline CDR1 MNHEY, CDR2 SVGAGI. Written as DNA, the CDR3 is TGTGCCAGCACGGTGGGGGGGACCAAAAACATTCAGTACTTC. Its translation is CASTVGGTKNIQYF.

This chain joins TRBV6-5 and TRBJ2-7; TRBD1 is a possible D gene (5 bases). Germline V CDR1 and CDR2: MNHEY, SVGAGI. The CDR3 is made up of 14 amino acids. The V gene lost 10 bases and the J gene lost 4 bases, with 20 bases spanning the gap. CDR3 protein: CATTTSQGNYEQYF. For the CDR3, the DNA is TGTGCCACCACGACAAGTCAGGGAAATTACGAGCAGTACTTC.

This clone occurred a few times. The chain links TRBV6-5 to TRBJ2-7; 8 bases map to TRBD1. The CDR3 runs 15 residues. Trimming took 3 bases from V and 0 from J; bases not matched to a gene: 4. Germline CDR1 and CDR2: MNHEY and SVGAGI. The DNA of the CDR3 is TGTGCCAGCAGTTATCGGGACAGGCTCTCCTACGAGCAGTACTTC. Its translation: CASSYRDRLSYEQYF.

This clone has only a few counts. The J gene is TRBJ2-2, the V gene TRBV14, with D tentatively TRBD1 (6 bases). V was pared by 0 bases and J by 5 bases, with 10 bases between. There are 15 residues in the CDR3. CDR1 and CDR2 from the germline V gene are SGHDN and FVKESK. The chain's CDR3 is CASSQEGGTTGELFF. The DNA for the CDR3 is TGTGCCAGCAGCCAAGAAGGTGGGACAACCGGGGAGCTGTTTTTT.

The chain combines TRBV11-2 with TRBJ2-5, with no clear D. There are 13 residues in the CDR3. CDR1 and CDR2 from the germline V gene are SGHAT and FQNNGV. The V end was cut by 2 bases, the J end by 5 bases, with 9 bases between. The CDR3 here is CASSLSPMETQYF. CDR3 nucleotides: TGTGCCAGCAGCTTAAGTCCGATGGAGACCCAGTACTTC.

This clone was seen a few times. A much larger clonotype is one base distant, so this may be a read error. This chain links TRBV11-2 with TRBJ2-7; D call uncertain. Germline assignment: CDR1 SGHAT and CDR2 FQNNGV. The CDR3 length is 11 residues. Trimming cost V 5 bases and J 3 bases, with 5 bases left between them. The CDR3 DNA reads as TGTGCCAGCAGCCCGAACTACGAGCAGTACTTC. Its protein product is CASSPNYEQYF.

This chain joins TRBV5-4 and TRBJ1-2, with D uncertain. CDR3 size: 15 residues. Between the trimmed V and J ends, which lost 0 bases and 8 bases, there was a span of 17 bases. Germline lookup yields CDR1 SGHNT and CDR2 YYREEE (reference sequence). This CDR3 is CASSLDVRRSGGYTF. Written as DNA, the CDR3 is TGTGCCAGCAGCTTGGATGTCAGACGGTCAGGAGGCTACACCTTC.

This clone was picked up a small number of times. The V call is TRBV28, the J call TRBJ1-4; D unclear. Per germline, CDR1 MDHEN and CDR2 SYDVKM. V was shortened by 11 bases and J by 4 bases, with 20 bases between the two germline ends. CDR3 size: 15 residues. Here the CDR3 reads CASKSSVVDNEKLFF. CDR3 DNA: TGTGCCTCAAAGTCGTCAGTAGTAGATAATGAAAAACTGTTTTTT.

This clone was found a few times. The rearrangement uses TRBV19 and TRBJ2-5; 9 bases map to TRBD1. This CDR3 contains 17 residues. V gave up 3 bases and J gave up 1 base; unmatched junction bases: 9. In germline, CDR1 is LNHDA, CDR2 SQIVND (reference sequence). CDR3 amino acids: CASSIGTGGPFQETQYF. The DNA for the CDR3 is TGTGCCAGTAGTATCGGAACAGGGGGCCCCTTCCAAGAGACCCAGTACTTC.

This clone was seen at least ten times. Relative to the germline gene, one junction end is altered; a read error may explain this. The chain couples TRBV5-4 to TRBJ2-7, with D hard to call. The CDR3 spans 11 residues. Germline-derived CDR1 and CDR2 are SGHNT and YYREEE (reference sequence). The CDR3 nucleotides are TGTGCCAGCAGTTTGGACTACGAGCAGTACTTC. Translation: CASSLDYEQYF.